A selection of T cell receptor beta chains follows, all from one sample in a study of blood T cell repertoires in COVID-19. The assay was immunoSEQ multiplex PCR, and TCRdb's table has in-frame clones only and misses some. The table shows fewer than 200,000 clones, with approximately 80% occurring only once. The sequenced sample was peripheral blood. These TCRs come from a woman older than 75 with acute or convalescent COVID-19. CDR3s include the opening cysteine and the closing phenylalanine or tryptophan. The order of the fields is D gene, V gene, clone size, J gene, CDR3 DNA, CDR3 protein. A D gene is named only where the DNA matches it firmly. A row's size may be missing; if present it is once, few, many or a size class.

>TRBD2|TRBV11-1|NA|TRBJ2-7
TGTGCCAGCAGCTCCGGACTAGCGGGCAACGAGCAGTACTTC
CASSSGLAGNEQYF
>NA|TRBV5-8|NA|TRBJ1-2
TGTGCCAGCAGCGTGGGACAATCACTCGGCTACACCTTC
CASSVGQSLGYTF
>NA|TRBV5-1|NA|TRBJ1-1
TGCGCCAGCAGCTTGGATTTTAGGGGATCCACTGAAGCTTTCTTT
CASSLDFRGSTEAFF
>NA|TRBV5-1|NA|TRBJ2-2
TGCGCCAGCAGCCTCCAGGACAGTGACACCGGGGAGCTGTTTTTT
CASSLQDSDTGELFF
>TRBD1|TRBV2|few|TRBJ2-2
TGTGCCAGCAGCGCTAGGGGACAGGGGGCGATCGGGGAGCTGTTTTTT
CASSARGQGAIGELFF
>TRBD1|TRBV27|NA|TRBJ1-6
TGTGCCAGCAGTTTATCAGGGACAGATAATTCACCCCTCCACTTT
CASSLSGTDNSPLHF
>NA|TRBV27|NA|TRBJ1-1
TGTGCCAGCACCTCGAGAGGGGGGGGGATGAACACTGAAGCTTTCTTT
CASTSRGGGMNTEAFF
>TRBD2|TRBV19|NA|TRBJ2-7
TGTGCCAGTAATGGGGGACTAGCGGGAGGTTTGGACTACGAGCAGTACTTC
CASNGGLAGGLDYEQYF
>NA|TRBV10-3|once|TRBJ1-4
TGTGCCATCAGTGACCGGGGGGGCCTTAATGAAAAACTGTTTTTT
CAISDRGGLNEKLFF
>NA|TRBV5-1|NA|TRBJ1-3
TGCGCCAGCAGCTTGGCCTATTCAGGAGGAAACACCATATATTTT
CASSLAYSGGNTIYF
>TRBD2|TRBV6-5|NA|TRBJ2-7
TGTGCCAGCAGTCCGATGACTAGCAGTTCCGAGCAGTACTTC
CASSPMTSSSEQYF
>TRBD1|TRBV6-5|NA|TRBJ1-2
TGTGCCAGCCAAACGGACAGGGGTGGCGGCTACACCTTC
CASQTDRGGGYTF
>NA|TRBV6-5|NA|TRBJ2-1
TGTGCCAGCAGGGCAGGGTTGTCCTACAATGAGCAGTTCTTC
CASRAGLSYNEQFF
>TRBD1|TRBV5-5|NA|TRBJ1-5
TGTGCCAGCAGCTTGAACGAACAACGGCCGTCGACAGGGAAGCCCCAGCATTTT
CASSLNEQRPSTGKPQHF
>NA|TRBV9|NA|TRBJ1-2
TGTGCCAGCAGCCAGGCAGGGGCGGAGGGCTACACCTTC
CASSQAGAEGYTF
>NA|TRBV10-3|NA|TRBJ1-2
TGTGCCATCAGTGAGTCGGCAGGGGCTAACTATGGCTACACCTTC
CAISESAGANYGYTF
>TRBD1|TRBV5-6|few|TRBJ2-7
TGTGCCAGCAGCCCGTGGACAGGGCGCTACGAGCAGTACTTC
CASSPWTGRYEQYF
>NA|TRBV19|NA|TRBJ1-2
TGTGCCAGTAGTGTGCCAGGTCACTATGGCTACACCTTC
CASSVPGHYGYTF
>NA|TRBV6-6|NA|TRBJ2-3
TGTGCCAGCAGCCCAGGGGCAGATACGCAGTATTTT
CASSPGADTQYF
>TRBD2|TRBV28|NA|TRBJ2-1
TGTGCCAGCAGTCCTATAGGACTAGCGGAGTACAATGAGCAGTTCTTC
CASSPIGLAEYNEQFF